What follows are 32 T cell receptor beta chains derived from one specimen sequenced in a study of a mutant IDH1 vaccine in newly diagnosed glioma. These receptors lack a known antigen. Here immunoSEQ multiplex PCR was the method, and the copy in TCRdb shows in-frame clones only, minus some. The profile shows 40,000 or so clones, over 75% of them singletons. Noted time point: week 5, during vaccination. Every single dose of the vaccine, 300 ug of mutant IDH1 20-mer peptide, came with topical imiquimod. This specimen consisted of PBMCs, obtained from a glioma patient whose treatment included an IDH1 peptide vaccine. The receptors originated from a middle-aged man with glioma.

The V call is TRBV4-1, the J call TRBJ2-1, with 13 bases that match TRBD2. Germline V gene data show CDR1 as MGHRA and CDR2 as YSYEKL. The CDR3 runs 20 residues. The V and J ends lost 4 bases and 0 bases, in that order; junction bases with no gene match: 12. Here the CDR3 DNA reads TGCGCCAGCAGCCCTGGGTCAGGACTAGCGGGAGCCAGCTCCTACAATGAGCAGTTCTTC. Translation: CASSPGSGLAGASSYNEQFF.

CDR3 in amino acids: CAAGVGDYEQYF. The DNA of the CDR3 is TGTGCCGCTGGTGTGGGAGACTACGAGCAGTACTTC. The chain links TRBV5-4 to TRBJ2-7; D is perhaps TRBD2 (5 bases). The germline gives CDR1 SGHNT, CDR2 YYREEE (reference sequence). Trimming left V 10 bases short and J 3 bases short, with 14 bases between. The length of the CDR3 is 12 residues. The variable domain in full, with the rest retrieved from reference TRBV5-4 and TRBJ2-7, is ETGVTQSPTHLIKTRGQQVTLRCSSQSGHNTVSWYQQALGQGPQFIFQYYREEENGRGNFPPRFSGLQFPNYSSELNVNALELDDSALYLCAAGVGDYEQYFGPGTRLTVT.

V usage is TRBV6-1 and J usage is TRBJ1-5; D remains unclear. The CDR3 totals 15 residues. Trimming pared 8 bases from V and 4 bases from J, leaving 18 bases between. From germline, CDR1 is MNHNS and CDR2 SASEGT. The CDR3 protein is CASLPGLGLNQPQHF. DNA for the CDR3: TGTGCCAGCCTCCCAGGACTGGGCCTTAATCAGCCCCAGCATTTT.

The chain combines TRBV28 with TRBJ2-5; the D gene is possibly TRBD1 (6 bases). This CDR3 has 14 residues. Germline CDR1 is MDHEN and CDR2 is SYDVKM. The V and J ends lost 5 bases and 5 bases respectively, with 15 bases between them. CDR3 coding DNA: TGTGCCAGCAGTCCGCAGGGGCCAATTGAGACCCAGTACTTC. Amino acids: CASSPQGPIETQYF.

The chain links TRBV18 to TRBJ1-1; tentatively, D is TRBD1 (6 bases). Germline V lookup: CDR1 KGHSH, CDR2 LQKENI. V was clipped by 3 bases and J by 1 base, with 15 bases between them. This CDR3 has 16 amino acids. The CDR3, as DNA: TGTGCCAGCTCACCTAGACAGGTAGGGACGAACACTGAAGCTTTCTTT. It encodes CASSPRQVGTNTEAFF.

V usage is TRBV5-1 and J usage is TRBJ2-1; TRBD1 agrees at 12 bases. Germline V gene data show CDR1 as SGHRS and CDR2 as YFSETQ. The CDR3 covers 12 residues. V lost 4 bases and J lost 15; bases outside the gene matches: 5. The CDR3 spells CASSPGTGGTFF. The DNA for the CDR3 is TGCGCCAGCAGCCCAGGGACAGGGGGCACGTTCTTC.

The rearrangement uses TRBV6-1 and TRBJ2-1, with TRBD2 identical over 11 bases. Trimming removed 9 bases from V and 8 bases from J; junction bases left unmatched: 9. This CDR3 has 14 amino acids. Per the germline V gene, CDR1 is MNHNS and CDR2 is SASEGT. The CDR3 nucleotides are TGTGCCAGTGATTTAGCGGGAGGGCCCTATGAGCAGTTCTTC. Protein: CASDLAGGPYEQFF.

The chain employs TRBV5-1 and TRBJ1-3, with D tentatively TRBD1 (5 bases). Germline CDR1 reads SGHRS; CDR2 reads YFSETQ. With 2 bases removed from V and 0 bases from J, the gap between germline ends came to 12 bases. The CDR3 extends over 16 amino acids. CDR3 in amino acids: CASSLGTVGSGNTIYF. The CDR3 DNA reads TGCGCCAGCAGCTTAGGGACGGTAGGCTCTGGAAACACCATATATTTT.

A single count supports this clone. The CDR3 region is CASSLGSDYGYTF. The CDR3 bases are TGCGCCAGCAGCTTGGGTAGCGACTATGGCTACACCTTC. This chain uses TRBV5-1 with TRBJ1-2, with D hard to call. The length of the CDR3 is 13 residues. V was clipped by 0 bases and J by 3 bases, with 6 bases between them. CDR1 and CDR2 (germline): SGHRS, YFSETQ.

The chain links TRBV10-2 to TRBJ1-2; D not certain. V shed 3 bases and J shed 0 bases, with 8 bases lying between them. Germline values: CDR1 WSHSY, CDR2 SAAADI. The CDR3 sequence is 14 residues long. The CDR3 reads CASSDRRANYGYTF. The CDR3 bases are TGCGCCAGCAGTGACCGGAGGGCTAACTATGGCTACACCTTC.

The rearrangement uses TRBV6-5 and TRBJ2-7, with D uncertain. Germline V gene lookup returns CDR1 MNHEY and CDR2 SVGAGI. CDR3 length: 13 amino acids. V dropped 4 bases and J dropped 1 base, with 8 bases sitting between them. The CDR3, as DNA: TGTGCCAGCAGTTCACCCTTTTCCTACGAGCAGTACTTC. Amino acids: CASSSPFSYEQYF.

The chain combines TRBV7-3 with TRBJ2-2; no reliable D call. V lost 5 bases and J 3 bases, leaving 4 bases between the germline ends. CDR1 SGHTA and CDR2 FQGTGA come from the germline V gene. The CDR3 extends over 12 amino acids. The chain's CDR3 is CASSDDTGELFF. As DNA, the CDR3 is TGTGCCAGCAGCGACGACACCGGGGAGCTGTTTTTT.

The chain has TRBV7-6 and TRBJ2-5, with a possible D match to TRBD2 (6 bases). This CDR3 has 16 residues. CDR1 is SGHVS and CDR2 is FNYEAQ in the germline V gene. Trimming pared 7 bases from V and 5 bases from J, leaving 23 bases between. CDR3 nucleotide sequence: TGTGCCAGCACCCAAAGGAGGGTGTCGGGCCAGGAGACCCAGTACTTC. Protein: CASTQRRVSGQETQYF.

In DNA form, the CDR3 reads TGTGCCAAATGGGCGGGAGGCCGCAATCAGCCCCAGCATTTT. Translation gives CAKWAGGRNQPQHF. This chain joins TRBV9 and TRBJ1-5; the D is unclear. Trimming removed 9 bases at V and 2 bases at J, with 15 bases between. The germline V gene encodes CDR1 SGDLS and CDR2 YYNGEE. The CDR3 is 14 amino acids. Drawing the rest from reference TRBV9 and TRBJ1-5, the complete variable domain is DSGVTQTPKHLITATGQRVTLRCSPRSGDLSVYWYQQSLDQGLQFLIQYYNGEERAKGNILERFSAQQFPDLHSELNLSSLELGDSALYFCAKWAGGRNQPQHFGDGTRLSIL.

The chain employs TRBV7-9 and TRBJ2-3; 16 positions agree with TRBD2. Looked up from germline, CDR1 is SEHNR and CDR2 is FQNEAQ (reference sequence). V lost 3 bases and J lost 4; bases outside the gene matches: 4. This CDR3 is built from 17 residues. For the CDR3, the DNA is TGTGCCAGCAGCTTCGGGACTAGCGGGAGGGTGGCAGATACGCAGTATTTT. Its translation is CASSFGTSGRVADTQYF.

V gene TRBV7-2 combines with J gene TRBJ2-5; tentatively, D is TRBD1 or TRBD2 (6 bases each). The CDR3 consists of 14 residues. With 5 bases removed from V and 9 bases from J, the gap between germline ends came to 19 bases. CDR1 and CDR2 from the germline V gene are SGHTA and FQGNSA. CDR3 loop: CASSPEGGRGSQYF. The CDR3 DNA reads TGTGCCAGCAGCCCCGAGGGGGGACGGGGGTCCCAGTACTTC.

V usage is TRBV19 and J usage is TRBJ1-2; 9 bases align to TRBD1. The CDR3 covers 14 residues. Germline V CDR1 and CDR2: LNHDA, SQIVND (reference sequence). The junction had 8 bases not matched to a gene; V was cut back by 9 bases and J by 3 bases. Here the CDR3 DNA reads TGTGCCAGCCGGGACAGGGCCTCTCACTATGGCTACACCTTC. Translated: CASRDRASHYGYTF.

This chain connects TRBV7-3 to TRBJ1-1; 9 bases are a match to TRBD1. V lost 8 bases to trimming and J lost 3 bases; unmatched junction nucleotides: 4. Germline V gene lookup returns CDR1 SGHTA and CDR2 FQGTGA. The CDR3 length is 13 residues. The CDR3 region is CASRDREDTEAFF. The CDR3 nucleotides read TGTGCCAGCCGGGACAGGGAGGACACTGAAGCTTTCTTT.

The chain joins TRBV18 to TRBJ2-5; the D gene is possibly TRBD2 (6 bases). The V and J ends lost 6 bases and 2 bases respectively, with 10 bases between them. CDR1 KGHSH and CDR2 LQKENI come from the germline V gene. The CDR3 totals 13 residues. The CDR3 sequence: CASSTGLQETQYF. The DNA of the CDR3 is TGTGCCAGCTCCACGGGACTGCAAGAGACCCAGTACTTC.

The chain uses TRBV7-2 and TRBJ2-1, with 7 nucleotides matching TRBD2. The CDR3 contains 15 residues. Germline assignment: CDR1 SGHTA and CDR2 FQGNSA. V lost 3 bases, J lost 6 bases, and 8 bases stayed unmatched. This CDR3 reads CASSFLGGSSNEQFF. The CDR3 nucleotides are TGTGCCAGCAGCTTTCTCGGCGGGAGTAGCAATGAGCAGTTCTTC.

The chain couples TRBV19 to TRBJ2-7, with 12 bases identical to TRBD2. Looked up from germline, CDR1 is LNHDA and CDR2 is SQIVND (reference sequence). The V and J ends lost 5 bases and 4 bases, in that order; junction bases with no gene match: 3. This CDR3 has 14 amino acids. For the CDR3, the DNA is TGTGCCAGTAGTGGACTAGCGGGAAAATACGAGCAGTACTTC. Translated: CASSGLAGKYEQYF. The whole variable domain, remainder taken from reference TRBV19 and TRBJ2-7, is DGGITQSPKYLFRKEGQNVTLSCEQNLNHDAMYWYRQDPGQGLRLIYYSQIVNDFQKGDIAEGYSVSREKKESFPLTVTSAQKNPTAFYLCASSGLAGKYEQYFGPGTRLTVT.

CDR3 DNA sequence: TGTGCCAGCAGCTTGGACAGGGGCAGGGTATGGAACACTGAAGCTTTCTTT. Its protein product is CASSLDRGRVWNTEAFF. The chain is built from TRBV5-6 and TRBJ1-1, with 7 bases aligning to TRBD1. Trimming at V came to 0 bases and at J to 1 base, leaving 9 bases not matched to a gene. CDR1 is SGHDT, CDR2 YYEEEE, per germline. CDR3 length: 17 residues.

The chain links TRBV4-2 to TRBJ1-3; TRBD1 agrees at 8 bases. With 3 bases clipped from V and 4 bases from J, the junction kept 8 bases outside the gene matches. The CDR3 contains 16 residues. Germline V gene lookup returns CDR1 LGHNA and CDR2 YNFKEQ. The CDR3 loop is CASSHTQGGTGNTIYF. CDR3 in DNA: TGTGCCAGCAGCCATACACAGGGGGGTACGGGAAACACCATATATTTT.

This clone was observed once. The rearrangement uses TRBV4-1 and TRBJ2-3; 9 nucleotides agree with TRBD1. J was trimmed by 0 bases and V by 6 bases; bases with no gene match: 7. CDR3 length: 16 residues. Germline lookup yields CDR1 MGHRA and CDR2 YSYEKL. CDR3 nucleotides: TGCGCCAGCAGTGGGACAGGGACAGCCAGCACAGATACGCAGTATTTT. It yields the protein CASSGTGTASTDTQYF.

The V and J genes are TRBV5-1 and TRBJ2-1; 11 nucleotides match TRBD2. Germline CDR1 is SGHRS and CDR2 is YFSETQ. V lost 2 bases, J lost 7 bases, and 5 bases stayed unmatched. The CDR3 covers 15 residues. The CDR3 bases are TGCGCCAGCAGCTTAACTAGCGGGAGAATTAATGAGCAGTTCTTC. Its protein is CASSLTSGRINEQFF.

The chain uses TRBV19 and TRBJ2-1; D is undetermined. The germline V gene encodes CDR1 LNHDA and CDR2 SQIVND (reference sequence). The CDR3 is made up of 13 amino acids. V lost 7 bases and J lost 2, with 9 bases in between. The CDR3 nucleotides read TGTGCCAGTACCTATGGGGCCTACAATGAGCAGTTCTTC. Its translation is CASTYGAYNEQFF.

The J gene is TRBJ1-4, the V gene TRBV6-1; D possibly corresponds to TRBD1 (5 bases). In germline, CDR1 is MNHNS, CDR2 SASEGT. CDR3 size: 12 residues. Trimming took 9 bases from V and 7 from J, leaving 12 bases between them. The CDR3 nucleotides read TGTGCCAGTACACAGGTAGCTGAAAAACTGTTTTTT. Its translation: CASTQVAEKLFF.

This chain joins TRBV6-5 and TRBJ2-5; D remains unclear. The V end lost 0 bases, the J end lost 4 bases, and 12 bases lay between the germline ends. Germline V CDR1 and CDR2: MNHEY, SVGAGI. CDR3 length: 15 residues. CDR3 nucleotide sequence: TGTGCCAGCAGTTACTCGGCAGCCTCCAGAGAGACCCAGTACTTC. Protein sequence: CASSYSAASRETQYF.

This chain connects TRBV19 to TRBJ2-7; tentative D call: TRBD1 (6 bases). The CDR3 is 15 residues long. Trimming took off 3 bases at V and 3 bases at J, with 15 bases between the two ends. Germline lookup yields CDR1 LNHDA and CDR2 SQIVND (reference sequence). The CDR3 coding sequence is TGTGCCAGTAGTATGCTTTGGGACAACTACTACGAGCAGTACTTC. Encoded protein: CASSMLWDNYYEQYF.

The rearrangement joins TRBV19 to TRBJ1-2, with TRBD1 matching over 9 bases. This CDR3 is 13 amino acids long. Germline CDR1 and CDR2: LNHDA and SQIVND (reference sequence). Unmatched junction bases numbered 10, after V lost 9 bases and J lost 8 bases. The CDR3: CASLRDRVGGYTF. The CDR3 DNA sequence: TGTGCCAGCCTCCGGGACAGGGTTGGGGGCTACACCTTC.

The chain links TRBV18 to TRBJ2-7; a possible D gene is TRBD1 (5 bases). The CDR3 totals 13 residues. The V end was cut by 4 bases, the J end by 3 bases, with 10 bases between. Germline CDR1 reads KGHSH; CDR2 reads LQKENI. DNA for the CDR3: TGTGCCAGCTCACAGCAAACAGGCTACGAGCAGTACTTC. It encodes CASSQQTGYEQYF.

Here the CDR3 DNA reads TGTGCCAGCAGTGTACTTACTGGGGCCAACGTCCTGACTTTC. Protein sequence: CASSVLTGANVLTF. The chain carries TRBV27 and TRBJ2-6; D gene ambiguous. The CDR3 spans 14 residues. Trimming stripped 5 bases from V and 2 bases from J, with 7 bases between. CDR1 and CDR2 (germline): MNHEY, SMNVEV (reference sequence).